This T cell receptor (beta chain) was captured in a study of spatial heterogeneity in lung cancer. This CDR3 region has 13 residues. Trimming shortened V by 9 bases and J by 5 bases, and 16 bases separated the two germline ends. The germline CDR1 and CDR2 sequences are ENHRY and SYGVKD. Indicated time point: blood at routine non-recurrence follow-up after resection. Unsorted samples of tumor, nontumor lung or frozen PBMC had their whole RNA sequenced. Using its own MiXCR run on the 5' RACE reads, TCRdb lists one record per CDR3 protein. The data show about 43,000 distinct CDR3 sequences, 20% to 25% seen once.

V is TRBV10-3 and J is TRBJ1-1, with D perhaps TRBD1 (6 bases). The input for sequencing was PBMCs, taken at follow-up. The sequence was collected from a female donor with early-stage non-small cell lung cancer. The DNA of the CDR3 is TGTGCCATGACTAAACAGGGTTCTACTGAAGCTTTCTTT. It specifies CAMTKQGSTEAFF.